One and the same sample provided the 16 T cell receptor beta chains below, sequenced in a study of OX40 agonist ivuxolimab in advanced cancers. To prepare the library, the immunoSEQ multiplex PCR assay was applied. Here the immuneACCESS table is served through TCRdb, limited to in-frame sequences with V and J called. Missing clones are a known gap in these copies; in checked studies unresolved V genes cover under half, and the rest lacks a known reason. The sample includes around 73,000 clones, with approximately 90% observed a single time. Over 9.5% of the sample lies in the top ten. The source was CD4+ or CD8+ T cells sorted from blood, collected in a trial of the OX40 agonist ivuxolimab. The receptors come from an adult with an advanced solid tumor such as melanoma, head and neck, liver or kidney cancer.

This clone was detected only once. V gene TRBV12-5 combines with J gene TRBJ2-5, with unresolved D. CDR3 length equals 11 residues. The V end was cut by 3 bases, the J end by 5 bases, with 4 bases between. The germline CDR1 and CDR2 sequences are LGHNT and FRNRAP. The CDR3 bases are TGTGCTAGTGGTTTAGGGGAGACCCAGTACTTC. Amino acid sequence: CASGLGETQYF.

This sequence joins TRBV28 and TRBJ2-1; D perhaps matches TRBD2 (5 bases). V lost 3 bases to trimming and J lost 0 bases, with 18 bases between them. CDR3 size: 18 residues. Per the germline V gene, CDR1 is MDHEN and CDR2 is SYDVKM. In DNA, the CDR3 is TGTGCCAGCAGTTTGTTAGAGGGCAACCTGAACTCCTACAATGAGCAGTTCTTC. This translates into CASSLLEGNLNSYNEQFF.

CDR3 DNA: TGTGCCAGCAGCAGCGGGACTAGGGGAGGCAGTGAGCAGTTCTTC. Amino acids: CASSSGTRGGSEQFF. The gene calls are TRBV28 and TRBJ2-1; 8 bases align to TRBD2. Germline CDR1 MDHEN, CDR2 SYDVKM. The CDR3 runs 15 residues. Trimming removed 6 bases from V and 9 bases from J; junction bases left unmatched: 13.

The rearrangement joins TRBV27 to TRBJ2-5, with D perhaps TRBD2 (5 bases). Germline CDR1 MNHEY, CDR2 SMNVEV (reference sequence). This CDR3 comprises 14 residues. Between the trimmed V and J ends, which lost 5 bases and 3 bases, there was a span of 13 bases. The CDR3 spells CASSPLDGEETQYF. The CDR3 DNA follows: TGTGCCAGCAGTCCGTTGGACGGGGAAGAGACCCAGTACTTC.

The chain employs TRBV29-1 and TRBJ2-1; either TRBD1 or TRBD2 may fit D (5 bases each). This CDR3 spans 13 amino acids. The germline CDR1 and CDR2 sequences are SQVTM and ANQGSEA. The germline V and J ends were trimmed by 3 bases and 7 bases, with 13 bases remaining between them. CDR3 sequence: CSVDSTGRNEQFF. The CDR3 DNA is TGCAGCGTTGATTCGACGGGGCGAAATGAGCAGTTCTTC.

V and J are TRBV5-4 and TRBJ2-4; TRBD1 matches at 10 bases. The CDR3 is 14 amino acids. V shed 4 bases, J shed 7 bases, and the junction held 5 bases outside the gene matches. CDR1 and CDR2 (germline): SGHNT, YYREEE (reference sequence). The CDR3 nucleotides are TGTGCCAGCAGCCCCCGGGACAGGGGTAACATTCAGTACTTC. This codes for CASSPRDRGNIQYF.

The V call is TRBV28, the J call TRBJ1-1; D uncertain. Trimming removed 3 bases at V and 3 bases at J, with 11 bases between. Germline V lookup: CDR1 MDHEN, CDR2 SYDVKM. There are 14 residues in the CDR3. The CDR3, as DNA: TGTGCCAGCAGTTTTCTGGGGTCATACACTGAAGCTTTCTTT. Its protein is CASSFLGSYTEAFF.

On this clone: Germline and junction disagree at one end, which may indicate a read error. V usage is TRBV7-9 and J usage is TRBJ1-2; D remains ambiguous. CDR1 SEHNR and CDR2 FQNEAQ come from the germline V gene (reference sequence). The CDR3 runs 9 residues. DNA of the CDR3: TGTGCCAGCGGTCGAACAGAGTTCTTC. It specifies CASGRTEFF. The whole variable domain, filled in from reference TRBV7-9 and TRBJ1-2, reads DTGVSQNPRHKITKRGQNVTFRCDPISEHNRLYWYRQTLGQGPEFLTYFQNEAQLEKSRLLSDRFSAERPKGSFSTLEIQRTEQGDSAMYLCASGRTEFFGSGTRLTVV.

The rearrangement links TRBV2 to TRBJ2-3; 9 bases fit TRBD2. This CDR3 contains 13 residues. Germline V gives CDR1 SNHLY, CDR2 FYNNEI. J lost 6 bases, V lost 10 bases, and 8 bases had no gene match. This chain's CDR3 is CATPGLATDTQYF. The CDR3 nucleotides are TGTGCCACTCCGGGACTAGCAACGGATACGCAGTATTTT.

The rearrangement links TRBV6-1 to TRBJ2-1, with a tentative D call TRBD2 (8 bases). V gave up 3 bases and J gave up 8 bases, with 32 bases separating them. The germline V gene has CDR1 MNHNS and CDR2 SASEGT. The CDR3 loop spans 20 amino acids. In DNA form, the CDR3 reads TGTGCCAGCAGTGAGCCGACAGGGATAGTGGGACTAGGGGGTTTCTATGAGCAGTTCTTC. It specifies CASSEPTGIVGLGGFYEQFF.

The chain couples TRBV19 to TRBJ2-1; D unclear. This CDR3 region has 13 residues. Trimming removed 0 bases at V and 9 bases at J, with 9 bases between. Per the germline V gene, CDR1 is LNHDA and CDR2 is SQIVND (reference sequence). The CDR3 loop reads CASSIDHIGEQFF. The CDR3 DNA is TGTGCCAGTAGTATAGATCATATCGGTGAGCAGTTCTTC.

This clone was seen a handful of times. The chain recombines TRBV7-9 with TRBJ1-1, with D possibly TRBD1 on 6 matching bases. Per the germline V gene, CDR1 is SEHNR and CDR2 is FQNEAQ (reference sequence). The germline V and J ends were trimmed by 4 bases and 4 bases, with 13 bases remaining between them. There are 14 residues in the CDR3. CDR3 nucleotides: TGTGCCAGCAGCTCGATCAACAGGGCCACTGAAGCTTTCTTT. Its translation: CASSSINRATEAFF.

The chain employs TRBV7-9 and TRBJ2-3, with 12 bases lining up with TRBD2. V lost 4 bases and J lost 0; bases outside the gene matches: 2. CDR3 length equals 16 residues. Germline assignment: CDR1 SEHNR and CDR2 FQNEAQ (reference sequence). The DNA of the CDR3 is TGTGCCAGCAGCTCCACTAGCGGGGGGAGCACAGATACGCAGTATTTT. This codes for CASSSTSGGSTDTQYF.

The J gene is TRBJ2-7, the V gene TRBV5-8; TRBD1 agrees at 8 bases. With V trimmed by 0 bases and J by 4 bases, 0 bases remained unmatched. Germline V gives CDR1 SGHTS, CDR2 YDEGEE. The CDR3 runs 13 residues. This CDR3 is CASSLGTGYEQYF. The CDR3 DNA follows: TGTGCCAGCAGCTTGGGGACAGGGTACGAGCAGTACTTC.

The rearrangement links TRBV29-1 to TRBJ2-7; 9 nucleotides agree with TRBD2. This CDR3 has 15 amino acids. Germline V gene data show CDR1 as SQVTM and CDR2 as ANQGSEA. The J segment lost 4 bases and the V segment lost 0 bases, leaving 7 bases of the junction unmatched. For the CDR3, the DNA is TGCAGCGTTGAAGACTTGCGGGAGGGGAGTTACGAGCAGTACTTC. Translating it yields CSVEDLREGSYEQYF.

V gene TRBV27 combines with J gene TRBJ2-1; D gene unclear. The CDR3 contains 13 residues. Trimming pared 4 bases from V and 4 bases from J, leaving 8 bases between. CDR1 and CDR2 (germline): MNHEY, SMNVEV (reference sequence). The CDR3, as DNA: TGTGCCAGCAGTTCCGCAAATTACAATGAGCAGTTCTTC. This gives the protein CASSSANYNEQFF.